This T cell receptor (beta chain) was sequenced for a study of spatial heterogeneity in lung cancer. In the library, each TCR cDNA molecule bore its own unique molecular identifier. TCRdb analysed the 5' RACE reads with MiXCR anew, one entry per CDR3 protein. The sample holds fewer than 12,000 distinct CDR3 sequences, 8.5% to 10% seen once. The sample's time point: sample taken at primary tumor resection. Sequencing covered unsorted whole RNA taken from tumor, nontumor lung or frozen PBMC. A total of around 72 untreated early-stage non-small cell lung cancer patients served as donors. Only a few counts were recorded for this clonotype. The CDR3 loop spans 13 amino acids. Trimming removed 9 bases at V and 0 bases at J, with 9 bases between. Germline values: CDR1 MDHEN, CDR2 SYDVKM.

The genes are TRBV28 and TRBJ2-1; possible D gene TRBD1, 5 bases. Sequencing used PBMCs, obtained at surgery. The clonotype comes from a male donor with early-stage non-small cell lung cancer. CDR3 nucleotides: TGTGCCAGTTACAGGAGCTCCTACAATGAGCAGTTCTTC. As protein: CASYRSSYNEQFF.